This T cell receptor beta chain was found in a study of blood T cell repertoires in COVID-19. Per the study methods: Reference gene primer amplification gave nucleated cell count estimates. Profiling relied on immunoSEQ multiplex PCR, and the TCRdb table lists in-frame clones only, not all of them. From that table come the V and J calls and clone size; the DNA was used to work out D and trimming. The sample lists more than 250,000 clones, 85% to 90% occurring once. Germline V gene data show CDR1 as SGHAT and CDR2 as FQNNGV. This CDR3 has 16 residues. V dropped 1 base and J dropped 3; count of bases not matched to a gene: 4.

The source of this sequence is a woman between 45 and 60 years old with COVID-19, enrolled during active disease. V and J are TRBV11-2 and TRBJ2-1; 9 bases line up with TRBD2. Sequencing was performed on peripheral blood. DNA for the CDR3: TGTGCCAGCAGCTTAGTGTTTAGCGGGGGCTACAATGAGCAGTTCTTC. Encoded protein: CASSLVFSGGYNEQFF.